This T cell receptor beta chain stems from a study of T cell responses to AZD1222 COVID-19 vaccine. Turning to this clone: Its antigen remains unknown.

Regarding the study as a whole: Females made up more of the donors, who were largely white British, and clonal diversity may have come out too low. Reportedly, nearly half of unique spike TCRs recognized epitopes outside B.1.351/B.1.1.7 mutations.

The V gene end was trimmed by 4 bases and the J gene end by 4 bases; junction bases not matched to a gene: 9. CDR1 and CDR2 (germline): SEHNR, FQNEAQ (reference sequence). This CDR3 is built from 15 residues. Measured with immunoSEQ multiplex PCR; TCRdb has only the in-frame clones, and not every one. The table shows roughly 150,000 clones, with around nine tenths occurring only once. The chain employs TRBV7-9 and TRBJ1-1; 7 bases match TRBD1. The starting material was peripheral blood, obtained 28 days after the second AZD1222 dose. The sequence derives from an adult who received the AZD1222 COVID-19 vaccine. In DNA, the CDR3 is TGTGCCAGCAGCTCGCGACAGGGTGGGAGCACTGAAGCTTTCTTT. It codes for CASSSRQGGSTEAFF.